Detailed here is one T cell receptor (beta chain). The sample originates from a study of blood T cell repertoires in COVID-19. Study details: Some COVID-19 samples were acute and others convalescent; all came from the United States, Italy and Spain. PBMCs, B-cell-depleted T cells, or T cells provided the cDNA or gDNA that made up the material.

Per the original data handling: How many nucleated cells were present was estimated from reference gene primer amplification. Generated by immunoSEQ multiplex PCR, the TCRdb table keeps only in-frame clones and is missing some. D and trimming were read from the DNA, whereas the V and J calls and clone size are those reported in that table. In the table there are about 22,000 clones, over 80% of which are singletons. The length of the CDR3 is 15 residues. V was trimmed by 5 bases and J by 5 bases, leaving 16 bases between them. Looked up from germline, CDR1 is MDHEN and CDR2 is SYDVKM. The clonotype comes from a man older than 75 with active or convalescent COVID-19. The sequenced sample consisted of peripheral blood. The chain recombines TRBV28 with TRBJ1-5, with D possibly matching TRBD1 (6 bases). DNA of the CDR3: TGTGCCAGCAGTCCCGGGAGGGGGATCTATCAGCCCCAGCATTTT. Translation: CASSPGRGIYQPQHF.